This is a list of T cell receptor beta chains from one sample in a study of T-cell memory formation after mild COVID-19. TCRdb redid the calling of the 5' RACE reads with MiXCR, one entry per CDR3 protein. The repertoire holds 70,000 to 100,000 distinct CDR3 sequences, with more than 13% as singletons. Sequenced input: PBMCs or a T cell subset sorted from them (not recorded which). Every receptor here comes from a man aged 18 to 30 who had mild COVID-19 (a few samples of this study predate the infection). Cell type and time point are not known. Each CDR3 is given with its conserved first and last residue. The D gene is left open where the match is weak. Size is stated for part of the rows, as once, few or many counts, or as a class when the clone is expanded.

v_call,d_call,j_call,clone_size,cdr3_nt,cdr3_aa
TRBV12-3/TRBV12-4,NA,TRBJ2-3,few,TGTGCCAGCAAAAGGCAGGGTTTCACAGATACGCAGTATTTT,CASKRQGFTDTQYF
TRBV11-2,NA,TRBJ2-1,NA,TGTGCCAGCAGCTTAGGCGGCGGGCCCGCCCAGGGGCAGTTCTTC,CASSLGGGPAQGQFF
TRBV7-9,TRBD2,TRBJ2-5,many,TGTGCCAGCAGCCACCCGGGACTAGGCCAAGAGACCCAGTACTTC,CASSHPGLGQETQYF
TRBV7-2,NA,TRBJ2-1,few,TGTGCCAGCAGCTCAGAGGGCAGAAACAATGAGCAGTTCTTC,CASSSEGRNNEQFF
TRBV5-1,NA,TRBJ2-2,few,TGCGCCAGCAGCACCTTTGAGCGGGACACCGGGGAGCTGTTTTTT,CASSTFERDTGELFF
TRBV27,NA,TRBJ1-2,NA,TGTGCCAGCAGTTTATACGGGGGGTCCTATGGCTACACCTTC,CASSLYGGSYGYTF
TRBV11-2,NA,TRBJ2-2,NA,TGTGCCAGCAAAAACACCGGGGAGCTGTTTTTT,CASKNTGELFF
TRBV5-4,NA,TRBJ1-2,NA,TGTGCCAGCAGCTTGGGAAGCCTCCCTAACTATGGCTACACCTTC,CASSLGSLPNYGYTF
TRBV4-3,NA,TRBJ1-4,NA,TGCGCCAGCAGCCAAGATCGGGCACAGGTTAATGAAAAACTGTTTTTT,CASSQDRAQVNEKLFF
TRBV7-9,NA,TRBJ2-4,few,TGTGCCAGCAGCTTGATTTTGGAGGGAGAATTGGCCAAAAACATTCAGTACTTC,CASSLILEGELAKNIQYF
TRBV5-5,NA,TRBJ2-5,many,TGTGCCAGCAGCTTGGCCGGGCAGGGAGAGACCCAGTACTTC,CASSLAGQGETQYF
TRBV4-1,TRBD2,TRBJ2-1,few,TGCGCCAGCAGCTATACTAGCGGGGGGTACAATGAGCAGTTCTTC,CASSYTSGGYNEQFF
TRBV11-2,NA,TRBJ2-3,NA,TGTGCCAGCAGACCTACTAGGGACCGAAGCACAGATACGCAGTATTTT,CASRPTRDRSTDTQYF
TRBV11-3,TRBD2,TRBJ2-3,NA,TGTGCCAGCAGCGGCCGACTAGCGGGTTCGCAGTATTTT,CASSGRLAGSQYF
TRBV7-2,NA,TRBJ2-7,NA,TGTGCCAGCAGCTTAGAAGCTGTCGGCTACGAGCAGTACTTC,CASSLEAVGYEQYF
TRBV7-9,NA,TRBJ2-3,many,TGTGCCAGCAGACCGAGAGACGGAGATACGCAGTATTTT,CASRPRDGDTQYF
TRBV12-3/TRBV12-4,TRBD1,TRBJ1-1,NA,TGTGCCAGCAGGCTGCATCCAGGGGGCTTGAACACTGAAGCTTTCTTT,CASRLHPGGLNTEAFF
TRBV29-1,NA,TRBJ2-5,many,TGCAGCGTTGAAGGGGGGGTGGAGACCCAGTACTTC,CSVEGGVETQYF
TRBV5-1,TRBD2,TRBJ2-7,many,TGCGCCAGCAGCCCTGGACTAGGGGACTACGAGCAGTACTTC,CASSPGLGDYEQYF
TRBV4-1,NA,TRBJ2-5,few,TGCGCCAGCAGCCAAGGGGTGGGGTACCAAGAGACCCAGTACTTC,CASSQGVGYQETQYF
TRBV5-6,NA,TRBJ2-1,NA,TGTGCCAGCAGCAGCCTCCGAAATGAGCAGTTCTTC,CASSSLRNEQFF
TRBV5-4,TRBD1,TRBJ1-1,NA,TGTGCCAGCAGCGCCGAGACAGGGTACAGCACTGAAGCTTTCTTT,CASSAETGYSTEAFF
TRBV15,NA,TRBJ1-2,few,TGTGCCACCAGCAGAGGCAAGGGGGTCACTTATGGCTACACCTTC,CATSRGKGVTYGYTF
TRBV6-2/TRBV6-3,NA,TRBJ2-7,NA,TGTGCCAGCAGTAGTGTGGCAGACGTCAGCTACGAGCAGTACTTC,CASSSVADVSYEQYF
TRBV4-3,NA,TRBJ2-6,few,TGCGCCAGCAGCCCAACCCTTGGACTGCAATTCTCTGGGGCCAACGTCCTGACTTTC,CASSPTLGLQFSGANVLTF
TRBV14,TRBD1,TRBJ2-7,NA,TGTGCCAGCAGCCATACAGGGGCGACCCTACGTGAGCAGTACTTC,CASSHTGATLREQYF
TRBV12-3/TRBV12-4,NA,TRBJ2-5,many,TGTGCCAGCAGTGCGAGTGAGACCCAGTACTTC,CASSASETQYF
TRBV7-8,NA,TRBJ2-7,many,TGTGCCAGCAGCTTACCACCCTACGAGCAGTACTTC,CASSLPPYEQYF
TRBV4-2,NA,TRBJ2-7,few,TGTGCCAGCAGCCAGTATGGGGGCATCTACGAGCAGTACTTC,CASSQYGGIYEQYF
TRBV4-2,NA,TRBJ1-1,few,TGTGCCAGCAGCCACCCGATGGCAACCTTTGGTTTTAACACTGAAGCTTTCTTT,CASSHPMATFGFNTEAFF
TRBV5-1,NA,TRBJ1-3,NA,TGCGCCAGCAGCTCTACAGGGATCGAGGGAAACACCATATATTTT,CASSSTGIEGNTIYF
TRBV29-1,NA,TRBJ2-3,few,TGCAGCGCCCAGAGGAGTTCTAGCACAGATACGCAGTATTTT,CSAQRSSSTDTQYF